Shown below are 17 T cell receptor beta chains from a single sample sequenced in a study of response to subunit inactivated influenza vaccine. TCRdb re-called the RT-PCR reads with MiXCR, one entry per CDR3 protein. This table has more than 550,000 distinct CDR3 sequences, 10% to 15% appearing once. This specimen was PBMCs from blood, taken on the day of vaccination. Source of these receptors: a man aged 45 to 65 who received an inactivated influenza vaccine.

V is TRBV6-2 or TRBV6-3 and J is TRBJ2-7; the D gene is possibly TRBD1 (6 bases). The germline gives CDR1 MNHEY, CDR2 SVGEGT. This CDR3 has 16 amino acids. Trimming took 1 base from V and 2 from J, leaving 15 bases between them. The CDR3 DNA reads TGTGCCAGCAGTTACTGGGACAACTCCCCGCCCTACGAGCAGTACTTC. This encodes CASSYWDNSPPYEQYF.

The chain links TRBV5-1 to TRBJ2-5, with a tentative D call TRBD2 (6 bases). Trimming removed 4 bases from V and 2 bases from J, with 12 bases in between. The CDR3 covers 14 residues. Germline V gives CDR1 SGHRS, CDR2 YFSETQ. Written as DNA, the CDR3 is TGCGCCAGCAGCGCCGGGGACTCTCAAGAGACCCAGTACTTC. Its translation is CASSAGDSQETQYF.

Here the CDR3 reads CASSHKRGRETQYF. CDR3 DNA sequence: TGTGCCAGCAGTCACAAAAGGGGGCGGGAGACCCAGTACTTC. The rearrangement links TRBV6-5 to TRBJ2-5; 7 nucleotides agree with TRBD1. Germline trimming cut 5 bases from V and 5 bases from J; bases unmatched to any gene: 8. In germline, CDR1 is MNHEY, CDR2 SVGAGI. The CDR3 loop spans 14 amino acids.

This clonotype was detected many times. The chain couples TRBV5-1 to TRBJ2-2; D is ambiguous. Germline CDR1 is SGHRS and CDR2 is YFSETQ. The V end lost 0 bases, the J end lost 4 bases, and 19 bases lay between the germline ends. CDR3 length: 18 amino acids. The CDR3 here is CASSLAAQGRRVTGELFF. CDR3 bases: TGCGCCAGCAGCTTGGCGGCTCAAGGGCGTCGAGTCACCGGGGAGCTGTTTTTT.

The chain combines TRBV9 with TRBJ2-3; D gene unclear. The germline CDR1 and CDR2 sequences are SGDLS and YYNGEE. Trimming shortened V by 2 bases and J by 3 bases, and 7 bases separated the two germline ends. The CDR3 is made up of 13 amino acids. CDR3: CASSVQATDTQYF. DNA for the CDR3: TGTGCCAGCAGCGTCCAGGCAACAGATACGCAGTATTTT.

This clonotype occurred a few times. The genes are TRBV7-8 and TRBJ2-2, with 15 nucleotides matching TRBD2. The CDR3 has 20 residues. After removal of 5 bases from V and 5 bases from J, the junction contained 15 bases not matched to a gene. Germline V gene data show CDR1 as SGHVS and CDR2 as FQNEAQ. CDR3 DNA sequence: TGTGCCAGCAGCCTTTCGTTTGCGGGACTAGCGGGGGGACGAACCGGGGAGCTGTTTTTT. It codes for CASSLSFAGLAGGRTGELFF.

This chain's CDR3 is CSGEGQPGGEQYF. The CDR3 DNA follows: TGCAGCGGCGAGGGACAGCCCGGGGGGGAGCAGTACTTC. The chain has TRBV29-1 and TRBJ2-7; D is possibly TRBD1 or TRBD2 (7 bases each). CDR1 and CDR2 from the germline V gene are SQVTM and ANQGSEA. This CDR3 spans 13 amino acids. V lost 7 bases and J 7 bases, leaving 20 bases between the germline ends.

V gene TRBV10-3 combines with J gene TRBJ2-2; 10 bases align to TRBD2. V was clipped by 6 bases and J by 2 bases; unmatched bases: 12. The germline CDR1 and CDR2 sequences are ENHRY and SYGVKD. The CDR3 contains 18 residues. CDR3: CAISRVPPSGGNTGELFF. The CDR3 DNA follows: TGTGCCATCAGCCGAGTCCCACCTAGCGGGGGAAACACCGGGGAGCTGTTTTTT.

This chain joins TRBV7-6 and TRBJ1-3; a possible D gene is TRBD1 (6 bases). The V end lost 6 bases, the J end lost 3 bases, and 15 bases lay between the germline ends. Germline CDR1 and CDR2: SGHVS and FNYEAQ. The CDR3 runs 15 residues. CDR3 region: CASSLPGQVGNTIYF. The CDR3 DNA reads as TGTGCCAGCAGTTTACCGGGACAAGTTGGAAACACCATATATTTT.

V and J are TRBV5-1 and TRBJ2-1; D might be TRBD1 or TRBD2, each matching 5 bases. Germline-derived CDR1 and CDR2 are SGHRS and YFSETQ. Trimming left V 1 base short and J 7 bases short, with 15 bases between. The CDR3 totals 15 residues. The CDR3 region is CASSLQGPQLNEQFF. The CDR3 DNA follows: TGCGCCAGCAGCTTGCAGGGACCGCAACTTAATGAGCAGTTCTTC.

The chain joins TRBV7-2 to TRBJ2-7; the match to TRBD2 covers 10 bases. Germline CDR1 is SGHTA and CDR2 is FQGNSA. This CDR3 comprises 16 residues. Germline trimming cut 1 base from V and 3 bases from J; bases unmatched to any gene: 6. The CDR3 DNA reads as TGTGCCAGCAGCTTAGTTGGACTAGCGGATGTCTACGAGCAGTACTTC. Translated: CASSLVGLADVYEQYF.

This chain joins TRBV12-3 or TRBV12-4 and TRBJ2-5; tentative D call: TRBD1 (5 bases). The length of the CDR3 is 16 residues. Trimming took off 2 bases at V and 2 bases at J, with 15 bases between the two ends. As DNA, the CDR3 is TGTGCCAGCAGTTTATCCAGAGTGGCAGGGCAAGAGACCCAGTACTTC. Translating gives CASSLSRVAGQETQYF.

V usage is TRBV6-2 or TRBV6-3 and J usage is TRBJ2-7; 9 bases are a match to TRBD2. In germline, CDR1 is MNHEY, CDR2 SVGEGT. CDR3 length: 15 amino acids. V lost 0 bases and J lost 3; bases outside the gene matches: 3. The CDR3: CASSYSASGDYEQYF. As DNA, the CDR3 is TGTGCCAGCAGTTACTCGGCTAGCGGGGACTACGAGCAGTACTTC.

A few counts support this clonotype. The chain links TRBV20-1 to TRBJ2-1; no clear D gene. Germline CDR1 is DFQATT and CDR2 is SNEGSKA (reference sequence). V was pared by 0 bases and J by 12 bases, with 12 bases between. The CDR3 runs 12 residues. Here the CDR3 DNA reads TGCAGTGCTAGAGATACCGGTTGGGGGCAGTTCTTC. It yields the protein CSARDTGWGQFF.

V usage is TRBV20-1 and J usage is TRBJ2-3; 7 bases are shared with TRBD2. Losses at the gene ends were 0 bases for V and 7 bases for J; bases not matched to a gene: 10. Germline values: CDR1 DFQATT, CDR2 SNEGSKA (reference sequence). The CDR3 contains 15 residues. The chain's CDR3 is CSARDASGGMNTQYF. In nucleotides, the CDR3 is TGCAGTGCTAGAGACGCTAGCGGTGGAATGAATACGCAGTATTTT.

This clonotype was seen more than once but under ten times. The chain links TRBV12-3 or TRBV12-4 to TRBJ2-1; the match to TRBD2 covers 14 bases. The trim removed 4 bases at V and 0 bases at J, leaving 11 bases unmatched. CDR3 length: 20 residues. The CDR3 reads CASSSRSGTSGRFSYNEQFF. DNA for the CDR3: TGTGCCAGCAGTTCCCGATCTGGGACTAGCGGGAGATTCTCCTACAATGAGCAGTTCTTC.

The table lists this clonotype with many counts. The chain employs TRBV28 and TRBJ2-1; 7 bases map to TRBD1. This CDR3 spans 15 amino acids. Germline trimming cut 5 bases from V and 3 bases from J; bases unmatched to any gene: 7. The V gene's germline CDR1 is MDHEN and CDR2 SYDVKM. The CDR3 protein is CASSPSTGYYNEQFF. CDR3 nucleotide sequence: TGTGCCAGCAGTCCATCGACAGGGTACTACAATGAGCAGTTCTTC.